These T cell receptor beta chains were read from a single sample in a study of CD8 T cells in Susac syndrome. TCRdb reprocessed the immunoSEQ multiplex PCR reads with MiXCR, giving one entry per CDR3 protein. The sample holds roughly 110,000 distinct CDR3 sequences, roughly 95% seen once. Material: CD8+ T cells from PBMCs. These receptors were taken from a human donor with Susac syndrome. Both conserved end residues are part of each CDR3. Each record gives: J gene, D gene, clone size, V gene, CDR3 DNA, CDR3 protein. The D gene is left open where the match is weak. The size field is filled for only some rows; it gives once, few, many or a size class.

>TRBJ2-6|NA|NA|TRBV7-9
TGTGCCAGCAGCTCACCTACAGGGTCCCACTCTGGGGCCAACGTCCTGACTTTC
CASSSPTGSHSGANVLTF
>TRBJ2-3|NA|NA|TRBV5-1
TGCGCCAGCAGCCAAAAGGCAGATACGCAGTATTTT
CASSQKADTQYF
>TRBJ1-2|NA|NA|TRBV7-9
TGTGCCAGCAGCTTAGACGTCCCCAGGAACTATGGCTACACCTTC
CASSLDVPRNYGYTF
>TRBJ1-2|NA|NA|TRBV12-3/TRBV12-4
TGTGCCAGCAGTTCGACAGCTAACTATGGCTACACCTTC
CASSSTANYGYTF
>TRBJ2-2|TRBD1|NA|TRBV18
TGTGCCAGCTCACCGGGGACAGGGAACACCGGGGAGCTGTTTTTT
CASSPGTGNTGELFF
>TRBJ1-5|TRBD1|once|TRBV15
TGTGCCACCAGCCAAATAACAGGGGAGCCCCAGCATTTT
CATSQITGEPQHF
>TRBJ1-5|NA|NA|TRBV4-1
TGCGCCAGCAGCCAAGTCAGGGGCGAAAGGCCCCAGCATTTT
CASSQVRGERPQHF
>TRBJ1-2|NA|few|TRBV19
TGTGCCAGCGGGACCAGCTATGGCTACACCTTC
CASGTSYGYTF
>TRBJ2-1|NA|NA|TRBV7-9
TGTGCCAGCAGCTTAGCCAGCGGTCCCTACAATGAGCAGTTCTTC
CASSLASGPYNEQFF
>TRBJ1-2|TRBD1|once|TRBV5-4
TGTGCCAGCAGCCTTCCGACAGGGGTGGATGGCTACACCTTC
CASSLPTGVDGYTF
>TRBJ1-1|NA|NA|TRBV12-3/TRBV12-4
TGTGCCAGCAGTTTCTCGTCTCGGGAAGCTTTCTTT
CASSFSSREAFF
>TRBJ1-2|NA|NA|TRBV9
TGTGCCAGCAGCGAACGGGGGTCCGGGGGCTATGGCTACACCTTC
CASSERGSGGYGYTF
>TRBJ1-1|TRBD1|NA|TRBV4-1
TGCGCCAGCAGCCAAGATCAAAGGGGGCGCACTGAAGCTTTCTTT
CASSQDQRGRTEAFF
>TRBJ2-7|NA|NA|TRBV13
TGTGCCAGCAGCTTAGGGGACACCTCCTACGAGCAGTACTTC
CASSLGDTSYEQYF
>TRBJ2-2|TRBD2|NA|TRBV5-6
TGTGCCAGCAGCCCTCGGTCAGGGAGGGTCACCGGGGAGCTGTTTTTT
CASSPRSGRVTGELFF
>TRBJ1-1|TRBD1|NA|TRBV29-1
TGCAGCGTTGATCAGGAACTGACAGGGGACACTGAAGTTTTCTTT
CSVDQELTGDTEVFF
>TRBJ2-1|TRBD2|NA|TRBV12-3/TRBV12-4
TGTGCCAGCAGTTTAAGATCTCGGGCTAGCGGGGATGAGCAGTTCTTC
CASSLRSRASGDEQFF
>TRBJ1-1|NA|once|TRBV2
TGTGCCAGCAGCCCCGATTCCATTGCGAACACTGAAGCTTTCTTT
CASSPDSIANTEAFF
>TRBJ1-4|TRBD1|NA|TRBV25-1
TGTGCCAGCAGTCAGGGGGGGGGAGCCGGACTGTTTTTT
CASSQGGGAGLFF